A selection of T cell receptor beta chains follows, all from one sample in a study of cytomegalovirus exposure and HLA in healthy donors. Clones were sequenced by immunoSEQ multiplex PCR, and TCRdb holds only the in-frame ones, with some missing. The profile covers about 93,000 clones, with approximately 69% appearing a single time and 5.5% to 6% taken by the ten largest. Material: PBMCs. The receptors come from a boy aged 5-17 years in good health and CMV-seropositive. The CDR3 runs from the conserved cysteine through the conserved F or W. Fields, in order: V gene, J gene, clone size, D gene, CDR3 DNA, CDR3 protein. The D gene is left open where the match is weak. Clone size, where shown, is once, few, many, or a class for clones that have expanded.

TRBV5-1	TRBJ2-5	NA	TRBD2	TGCGCCAGCAGCTTAGTGGGACTAAGGGCCGAGACCCAGTACTTC	CASSLVGLRAETQYF
TRBV7-8	TRBJ1-5	NA	NA	TGTGCCAGCAGCTTAGCGCTCGGGAGCAATCAGCCCCAGCATTTT	CASSLALGSNQPQHF
TRBV6-1	TRBJ1-2	NA	NA	TGTGCCAGCAGTGAAGCGGAGACGGGGAACGGGGGCTACACCTTC	CASSEAETGNGGYTF
TRBV19	TRBJ2-7	few	NA	TGTGCCAGTAGTATAGCGGAGGGTGGCGAGCAGTACTTC	CASSIAEGGEQYF
TRBV18	TRBJ2-4	NA	TRBD2	TGTGCCAGCTCACTCCGGGACTACGACATTCAGTACTTC	CASSLRDYDIQYF
TRBV2	TRBJ1-1	many	NA	TGTGCCAGCAGTGACCTTGGGGCGGGGGACACTGAAGCTTTCTTT	CASSDLGAGDTEAFF
TRBV30	TRBJ2-5	NA	NA	TGTGCCTGGAGGTATGGAGGGCAAGAGACCCAGTACTTC	CAWRYGGQETQYF
TRBV19	TRBJ2-7	few	TRBD1	TGTGCCAGTAGTATAGGAGTCGACAGGGGAAGCTCCTACGAGCAGTACTTC	CASSIGVDRGSSYEQYF
TRBV11-3	TRBJ2-7	NA	NA	TGTGCCAGCAGCTTAGCGAGTTACGAGCAGTACTTC	CASSLASYEQYF
TRBV15	TRBJ2-5	NA	TRBD2	TGTGCCACACAGCGGCAAGCGGGGCAAGAGACCCAGTACTTC	CATQRQAGQETQYF
TRBV2	TRBJ2-5	NA	TRBD2	TGTGCCAGCAGTGGACTAGCGGGAGGTCGGGAGACCCAGTACTTC	CASSGLAGGRETQYF
TRBV7-9	TRBJ2-5	NA	TRBD2	TGTGCCAGCAGCGGGGGCCGCTGGCGGGAGGACCATTGGGACTTC	CASSGGRWREDHWDF
TRBV6-6	TRBJ1-4	NA	NA	TGTGCCAGCAGTCAGGGATCCGCAACTAATGAAAAACTGTTTTTT	CASSQGSATNEKLFF
TRBV4-3	TRBJ2-1	NA	TRBD2	TGCGCCAGCAGCCCCTTACTAGCGGGATATGAGCAGTTCTTC	CASSPLLAGYEQFF
TRBV7-9	TRBJ2-3	NA	TRBD2	TGTGCCAGCAGCTTGTCAGCGGGAGGAAGGACAGATACGCAGTATTTT	CASSLSAGGRTDTQYF
TRBV27	TRBJ1-1	NA	NA	TGTGCCAGCAGTTTAGAGTTCGGGGTTGTAGCTTTCTTT	CASSLEFGVVAFF
TRBV7-2	TRBJ2-3	NA	NA	TGTGCCAGCAGGCCAGGGGGGAGCACAGATACGCAGTATTTT	CASRPGGSTDTQYF
TRBV18	TRBJ1-2	NA	NA	TGTGCCAGCTCACGTCCAGGGGAAGGCTACACCTTC	CASSRPGEGYTF
TRBV18	TRBJ1-5	NA	TRBD1	TGTGCCAGCTCGGGACAGGGTAGCAATCAGCCCCAGCATTTT	CASSGQGSNQPQHF
TRBV12-5	TRBJ2-1	NA	NA	TGTGCTAGTGGTTTGGAGGTTACCCCCGGGGACACCATAAACAATGAGCAGTTCTTC	CASGLEVTPGDTINNEQFF
TRBV7-9	TRBJ2-4	NA	TRBD2	TGTGCCAGCAGCTTAGCGACTAGCGGGAGTCGTGACATTCAGTACTTC	CASSLATSGSRDIQYF
TRBV6-5	TRBJ1-6	NA	TRBD1	TGTGCCAGCAGTCCGGGGACAGGGCGTAATTCACCCCTCCACTTT	CASSPGTGRNSPLHF
TRBV9	TRBJ1-1	NA	NA	TGTGCCAGCAGCGTAAACGCGGGGCCAACTTCCCCGAACACTGAAGCTTTCTTT	CASSVNAGPTSPNTEAFF
TRBV6-1	TRBJ2-1	NA	NA	TGTGCCAGCCGGGCGGAACAGGGTAGGAATGAGCAGTTCTTC	CASRAEQGRNEQFF
TRBV7-2	TRBJ1-5	NA	NA	TGTGCCAGCAGTATAGGGGGAGCCTCGTCCCAGCCCCAGCATTTT	CASSIGGASSQPQHF
TRBV6-6	TRBJ2-7	NA	NA	TGTGCCAGCAGTTACGCGCGGTACGAGCAGTACTTC	CASSYARYEQYF
TRBV19	TRBJ1-1	NA	TRBD1	TGTGCCAGTAGTAGCACAGGGGGGCCTGAAGCTTTCTTT	CASSSTGGPEAFF
TRBV4-3	TRBJ1-2	many	NA	TGCGCCAGCAGCCAAGATTGGGGGGTTAACTATGGCTACACCTTC	CASSQDWGVNYGYTF
TRBV4-3	TRBJ2-3	NA	TRBD2	TGCGCCAGCAGCGGAGGTAGCGGGAGTAGGACAGATACGCAGTATTTT	CASSGGSGSRTDTQYF
TRBV6-1	TRBJ1-2	NA	TRBD1	TGTGCCAGCAGTGAATTACCTGGGACAGGGCACTATGGCTACACCTTC	CASSELPGTGHYGYTF
TRBV2	TRBJ2-3	few	TRBD2	TGTGCCAGCAGGGGTACTAGCGGCCTAACTGGGGAGTATTTT	CASRGTSGLTGEYF
TRBV6-5	TRBJ1-2	NA	TRBD1	TGTGCCAGCAGGCAACCACAGGGGAGAAGTGGCTACACCTTC	CASRQPQGRSGYTF
TRBV29-1	TRBJ1-2	NA	NA	TGCAGCGTTGTGTCGGGGGGCGTAGGGTATGGCTACACCTTC	CSVVSGGVGYGYTF
TRBV5-4	TRBJ2-3	NA	TRBD2	TGTGCCAGCAGCTCGGGACTAGCCGAGACAGATACGCAGTATTTT	CASSSGLAETDTQYF
TRBV6-1	TRBJ2-2	NA	TRBD1	TGTGCCGGAAGTGGACAGGGGACGGTCGGGGAGCTGTTTTTT	CAGSGQGTVGELFF
TRBV18	TRBJ1-3	NA	NA	TGTGCCAGCTCACCTCCGGGACTTGGAAACACCATATATTTT	CASSPPGLGNTIYF
TRBV9	TRBJ1-6	NA	NA	TGTGCCAGCAGCGCAACAGGGACTTCACCCCTCCACTTT	CASSATGTSPLHF
TRBV6-5	TRBJ2-3	NA	NA	TGTGCCAGCAGTTACCTCAGGAGCACAGATACGCAGTATTTT	CASSYLRSTDTQYF